The 29 T cell receptor beta chains listed next were all sequenced from one sample in a study of T cell repertoires in cytomegalovirus infection. Their antigen targets remain unknown. TCRdb re-called the reads through MiXCR, storing one row per CDR3 protein. Altogether some 150,000 distinct CDR3 sequences are present, more than 25% being singletons, with the ten largest covering about 50%. The source was CD8+ T cells from cultured PBMCs, collected from culture after CMV antigen stimulation. The receptors come from a human donor in good health (CMV status not recorded). Some clones in this sample may be carry-over from other donors' samples.

This clonotype was found many times. The chain has TRBV5-6 and TRBJ1-5, with D possibly TRBD1 on 6 matching bases. The CDR3 is 15 amino acids. CDR1 is SGHDT and CDR2 is YYEEEE in the germline V gene. The germline V and J ends were trimmed by 0 bases and 5 bases, with 12 bases remaining between them. This CDR3 reads CASSLGTATYQPQHF. CDR3 DNA: TGTGCCAGCAGCTTGGGGACAGCCACTTATCAGCCCCAGCATTTT. Looking up the rest from reference TRBV5-6 and TRBJ1-5 gives the full variable domain: DAGVTQSPTHLIKTRGQQVTLRCSPKSGHDTVSWYQQALGQGPQFIFQYYEEEERQRGNFPDRFSGHQFPNYSSELNVNALLLGDSALYLCASSLGTATYQPQHFGDGTRLSIL.

The table lists this clonotype with many counts. The V gene is TRBV19, the J gene TRBJ1-2; 8 nucleotides line up with TRBD1. Trimming cost V 5 bases and J 8 bases; bases outside gene matches: 16. Looked up from germline, CDR1 is LNHDA and CDR2 is SQIVND (reference sequence). CDR3 size: 16 residues. The CDR3 sequence is CASSLFSGTGLRGYTF. The CDR3, as DNA: TGTGCCAGTAGTTTATTCTCCGGGACAGGACTTCGGGGCTACACCTTC.

This rearrangement joins TRBV12-3 or TRBV12-4 to TRBJ2-3; perhaps TRBD2 as D (6 bases). The CDR3 length is 14 residues. The V end was cut by 2 bases, the J end by 4 bases, with 10 bases between. The CDR3 DNA reads as TGTGCCAGCAGTTTATGGGGGGAGGCAGATACGCAGTATTTT. It specifies CASSLWGEADTQYF.

This clonotype has a handful of counts. The V and J genes are TRBV28 and TRBJ2-5; TRBD2 aligns across 9 bases. The CDR3 sequence is 15 residues long. Germline CDR1 reads MDHEN; CDR2 reads SYDVKM. Trimming at V came to 10 bases and at J to 1 base, leaving 10 bases not matched to a gene. As DNA, the CDR3 is TGTGCCACCCTAACAGGGACTAGCCCCCAAGAGACCCAGTACTTC. Translated, it gives CATLTGTSPQETQYF.

This chain links TRBV27 with TRBJ2-3, with D possibly being TRBD1 (5 bases). Germline values: CDR1 MNHEY, CDR2 SMNVEV (reference sequence). With 1 base removed from V and 6 bases from J, the gap between germline ends came to 26 bases. This CDR3 comprises 19 residues. The CDR3 DNA reads as TGTGCCAGCAGTTTATTCTACCCGCCAGGGTCCCTTCCCGTTGATACGCAGTATTTT. Amino acid sequence: CASSLFYPPGSLPVDTQYF.

To note about this clonotype: One end of the junction does not line up with germline, which may come from a read error. This chain's CDR3 is CASTHEGPTGVLFF. The CDR3 DNA reads TGTGCCAGCACCCACGAGGGCCCCACCGGGGTGCTGTTTTTT. The gene calls are TRBV6-5 and TRBJ2-2; D is perhaps TRBD2 (5 bases). Germline CDR1 is MNHEY and CDR2 is SVGAGI. The CDR3 runs to 14 residues.

This chain connects TRBV2 to TRBJ1-4; weak D call: TRBD1 (6 bases). CDR1 SNHLY and CDR2 FYNNEI come from the germline V gene. The germline V and J ends were trimmed by 8 bases and 0 bases, with 25 bases remaining between them. This CDR3 comprises 19 residues. The CDR3, as DNA: TGTGCCAGCGCAAGGGGGGACACCGTCGGGATGGCAACTAATGAAAAACTGTTTTTT. The encoded protein is CASARGDTVGMATNEKLFF.

The DNA of the CDR3 is TGTGCCAGCAGTGGGTCAGGAGCCACTGAAGCTTTCTTT. As protein: CASSGSGATEAFF. The chain is built from TRBV25-1 and TRBJ1-1; D gene uncertain. The germline V gene has CDR1 MGHDK and CDR2 SYGVNS. Deletions cut 4 bases from V and 4 bases from J, with 10 bases between. This CDR3 region has 13 residues.

The rearrangement links TRBV15 to TRBJ2-5; TRBD2 might be the D (5 bases). Germline V CDR1 and CDR2: LNHNV, YYDKDF (reference sequence). Trimming took off 3 bases at V and 1 base at J, with 12 bases between the two ends. The CDR3 has 15 residues. The CDR3 loop reads CATSSPSSPQETQYF. The CDR3 bases are TGTGCCACCAGCAGTCCCTCTAGCCCCCAAGAGACCCAGTACTTC.

This clonotype was seen ten or more times. This chain joins TRBV18 and TRBJ1-1; 10 bases are shared with TRBD1. The CDR3 contains 14 residues. Trimming cost V 6 bases and J 6 bases; bases outside gene matches: 7. CDR1 is KGHSH and CDR2 is LQKENI in the germline V gene. The CDR3 DNA reads as TGTGCCAGCTCCCCAGACAGGGGGCGAGCTGAAGCTTTCTTT. Translating it yields CASSPDRGRAEAFF. The whole variable domain, filled in from reference TRBV18 and TRBJ1-1, reads NAGVMQNPRHLVRRRGQEARLRCSPMKGHSHVYWYRQLPEEGLKFMVYLQKENIIDESGMPKERFSAEFPKEGPSILRIQQVVRGDSAAYFCASSPDRGRAEAFFGQGTRLTVV.

The chain has TRBV28 and TRBJ2-1; 10 bases match TRBD2. The germline CDR1 and CDR2 sequences are MDHEN and SYDVKM. Germline trimming cut 5 bases from V and 12 bases from J; bases unmatched to any gene: 19. The CDR3 is 17 residues long. CDR3 in amino acids: CASSLDPVVAGGIWQFF. For the CDR3, the DNA is TGTGCCAGCAGTCTCGATCCCGTGGTAGCGGGGGGAATATGGCAGTTCTTC.

The J gene is TRBJ2-1, the V gene TRBV19; a possible D gene is TRBD2 (5 bases). This CDR3 has 14 residues. Germline V gives CDR1 LNHDA, CDR2 SQIVND (reference sequence). V was trimmed by 7 bases and J by 0 bases, leaving 10 bases between them. The CDR3 sequence is CASTSGSSYNEQFF. The CDR3 DNA reads as TGTGCCAGTACCTCGGGGAGCTCCTACAATGAGCAGTTCTTC.

This clonotype was seen a few times. The rearrangement joins TRBV11-2 to TRBJ2-4; TRBD2 agrees at 14 bases. With V trimmed by 5 bases and J by 3 bases, 6 bases remained unmatched. The germline gives CDR1 SGHAT, CDR2 FQNNGV. The CDR3 loop spans 17 amino acids. The chain's CDR3 is CASSLIGLAGGKNIQYF. The CDR3 coding sequence is TGTGCCAGCAGCCTTATAGGACTAGCGGGGGGCAAAAACATTCAGTACTTC.

This clonotype has only one observation. DNA of the CDR3: TGTGCCAGCACCGACGGGGACAGATACACAGATACGCAGTATTTT. This sequence encodes CASTDGDRYTDTQYF. V usage is TRBV3-1 and J usage is TRBJ2-3, with 7 bases matching TRBD1. J was trimmed by 2 bases and V by 7 bases; bases with no gene match: 9. The CDR3 runs to 15 residues. Germline V gene lookup returns CDR1 LGHDT and CDR2 YNNKEL (reference sequence).

The chain uses TRBV27 and TRBJ1-2, with D tentatively TRBD1 (5 bases). The length of the CDR3 is 18 residues. V was trimmed by 2 bases and J by 2 bases, leaving 21 bases between them. The germline V gene has CDR1 MNHEY and CDR2 SMNVEV (reference sequence). CDR3 sequence: CASSLGQPKGLSNYGYTF. CDR3 in DNA: TGTGCCAGCAGTTTAGGCCAGCCAAAGGGGCTGTCAAACTATGGCTACACCTTC.

The chain carries TRBV2 and TRBJ1-5; TRBD1 matches at 7 bases. Germline-derived CDR1 and CDR2 are SNHLY and FYNNEI. CDR3 length equals 13 residues. V shed 6 bases and J 4 bases; nucleotides not matched to a gene: 3. The CDR3 coding sequence is TGTGCCAGCAGGGACAGGCGGAATCAGCCCCAGCATTTT. The encoded protein is CASRDRRNQPQHF.

The table lists this clonotype with a count of one. The chain employs TRBV12-3 or TRBV12-4 and TRBJ1-2; 10 positions match TRBD1. V was clipped by 6 bases and J by 3 bases; unmatched bases: 4. The CDR3 totals 14 residues. The CDR3 DNA reads TGTGCCAGCAGACTTGACAGGGGGCACTATGGCTACACCTTC. This codes for CASRLDRGHYGYTF.

The CDR3 reads CASIAGATQYF. The CDR3 nucleotides read TGTGCCAGCATAGCCGGCGCTACGCAGTATTTT. The chain links TRBV6-2 or TRBV6-3 to TRBJ2-3; D not certain. This CDR3 has 11 amino acids. V lost 7 bases and J 8 bases, leaving 10 bases between the germline ends. Per the germline V gene, CDR1 is MNHEY and CDR2 is SVGEGT.

The rearrangement joins TRBV19 to TRBJ2-4, with a weak D call TRBD2 (7 bases). The CDR3 consists of 15 residues. CDR1 and CDR2 from the germline V gene are LNHDA and SQIVND (reference sequence). V lost 3 bases, J lost 6 bases, and 15 bases lay in between. The CDR3 protein is CASSIPGGQGNIQYF. DNA for the CDR3: TGTGCCAGTAGTATCCCGGGGGGCCAAGGAAACATTCAGTACTTC.

This clonotype has ten or more counts. The chain links TRBV7-6 to TRBJ2-2, with 7 bases that match TRBD2. The CDR3 is 15 residues long. Germline V lookup: CDR1 SGHVS, CDR2 FNYEAQ. The ends lost 1 base at V and 7 bases at J; junction bases unmatched: 6. CDR3 loop: CASSLVAGWSGELFF. The CDR3, as DNA: TGTGCCAGCAGCTTAGTAGCGGGTTGGAGCGGGGAGCTGTTTTTT. Filled out from reference TRBV7-6 and TRBJ2-2, the complete variable domain reads GAGVSQSPRYKVTKRGQDVALRCDPISGHVSLYWYRQALGQGPEFLTYFNYEAQQDKSGLPNDRFSAERPEGSISTLTIQRTEQRDSAMYRCASSLVAGWSGELFFGEGSRLTVL.

This clonotype was seen at least ten times. This chain links TRBV13 with TRBJ2-1, with TRBD1 as a possible D gene (5 bases). The CDR3 loop spans 14 amino acids. The V and J ends lost 5 bases and 10 bases respectively, with 18 bases between them. Germline V gene lookup returns CDR1 PRHDT and CDR2 FYEKMQ (reference sequence). This chain's CDR3 is CASSPHKGAQEQFF. The CDR3 nucleotides read TGTGCCAGCAGCCCCCATAAAGGGGCTCAAGAGCAGTTCTTC.

This clonotype came up a few times. The chain uses TRBV12-3 or TRBV12-4 and TRBJ1-5; D not certain. The ends were cut back, 11 bases at V and 1 base at J, with 12 bases in the middle. The length of the CDR3 is 13 residues. DNA for the CDR3: TGTGCCTCACATGATTTGAGCAATCAGCCCCAGCATTTT. This gives the protein CASHDLSNQPQHF.

The chain carries TRBV7-9 and TRBJ2-7; no clear D gene. The V gene lost 6 bases and the J gene lost 1 base, with 13 bases spanning the gap. Germline assignment: CDR1 SEHNR and CDR2 FQNEAQ (reference sequence). This CDR3 region has 14 residues. CDR3 residues: CASSLLPASYEQYF. CDR3 nucleotide sequence: TGTGCCAGCAGTTTACTACCAGCGTCCTACGAGCAGTACTTC.

The V gene is TRBV29-1, the J gene TRBJ2-7; D gene uncertain. Between the trimmed V and J ends, which lost 4 bases and 3 bases, there was a span of 13 bases. This CDR3 is 13 amino acids long. Germline CDR1 and CDR2: SQVTM and ANQGSEA. Here the CDR3 reads CSVGPDSIYEQYF. The DNA of the CDR3 is TGCAGCGTTGGCCCTGACTCCATCTACGAGCAGTACTTC.

The CDR3 region is CASIPGTRSDTQYF. The CDR3 DNA is TGTGCCAGCATACCCGGGACTAGATCAGATACGCAGTATTTT. The chain joins TRBV28 to TRBJ2-3; 8 bases are shared with TRBD2. The CDR3 contains 14 residues. The V and J ends lost 7 bases and 4 bases, in that order; junction bases with no gene match: 7. Per the germline V gene, CDR1 is MDHEN and CDR2 is SYDVKM.

This clonotype was counted once. V and J are TRBV5-4 and TRBJ2-5; the match to TRBD1 covers 7 bases. V lost 3 bases to trimming and J lost 1 base; unmatched junction nucleotides: 3. This CDR3 is 14 amino acids long. Germline V gene lookup returns CDR1 SGHNT and CDR2 YYREEE (reference sequence). In nucleotides, the CDR3 is TGTGCCAGCAGCTCGACAGGGTTCCAAGAGACCCAGTACTTC. It specifies CASSSTGFQETQYF.

This chain links TRBV9 with TRBJ1-1; unclear D gene. Trimming stripped 0 bases from V and 0 bases from J, with 9 bases between. CDR1 and CDR2 from the germline V gene are SGDLS and YYNGEE. The CDR3 has 15 amino acids. Written as DNA, the CDR3 is TGTGCCAGCAGCGTAGGAAAATTTATGAACACTGAAGCTTTCTTT. It translates to CASSVGKFMNTEAFF.

This chain connects TRBV19 to TRBJ2-3, with D tentatively TRBD2 (6 bases). Per germline, CDR1 LNHDA and CDR2 SQIVND (reference sequence). The V gene lost 10 bases and the J gene lost 5 bases, with 16 bases spanning the gap. This CDR3 comprises 13 residues. The CDR3 sequence: CATAGWGGDTQYF. Written as DNA, the CDR3 is TGTGCCACCGCGGGGTGGGGCGGAGATACGCAGTATTTT.

This clonotype showed up just a few times. V usage is TRBV7-6 and J usage is TRBJ1-1; D not certain. The CDR3 is 14 residues long. In germline, CDR1 is SGHVS, CDR2 FNYEAQ. Trimming removed 5 bases at V and 2 bases at J, with 12 bases between. CDR3 DNA: TGTGCCAGCAGCCCCGGACGGGGTAACACTGAAGCTTTCTTT. This codes for CASSPGRGNTEAFF.